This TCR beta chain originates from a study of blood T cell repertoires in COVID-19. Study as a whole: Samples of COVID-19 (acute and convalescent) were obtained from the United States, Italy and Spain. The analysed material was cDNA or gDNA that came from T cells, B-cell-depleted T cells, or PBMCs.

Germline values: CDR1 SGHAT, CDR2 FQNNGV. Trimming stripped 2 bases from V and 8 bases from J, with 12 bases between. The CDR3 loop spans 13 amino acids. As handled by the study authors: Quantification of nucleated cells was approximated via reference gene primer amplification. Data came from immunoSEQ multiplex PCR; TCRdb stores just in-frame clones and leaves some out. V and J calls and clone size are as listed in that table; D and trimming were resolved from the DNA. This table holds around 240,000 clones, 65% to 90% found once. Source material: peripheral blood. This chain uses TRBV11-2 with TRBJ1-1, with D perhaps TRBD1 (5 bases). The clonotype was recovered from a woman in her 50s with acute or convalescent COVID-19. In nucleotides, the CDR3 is TGTGCCAGCAGCTTAAGGAGAGACAGAGAAGCTTTCTTT. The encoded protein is CASSLRRDREAFF.